This T cell receptor beta chain was profiled in a study of early T cells in non-severe SARS-CoV-2 infection. In TCRdb, the 5' RACE reads were re-called with MiXCR into one record per CDR3 protein. This sample has 55,000 to 70,000 distinct CDR3 sequences, with about 12% found just once. This clonotype has a count of ten or more. The DNA is left out, because the CDR3 cannot be placed on it with certainty; the CDR3 is given as TCRdb lists it. The CDR3 is made up of 16 amino acids, end residues included. The receptor was derived from an adult who was a healthcare worker with PCR-confirmed SARS-CoV-2 infection or an uninfected control (not recorded which). The sequenced material came from whole blood. The chain has TRBV21-1 and TRBJ2-3; the tabulated D call, TRBD2, remains unverified against the DNA. TRBV21-1 counts as a pseudogene. CDR3 amino acids: CASSKEVAGGTDTQYF.